This T cell receptor beta chain was identified in a study of T cells in Graves' hyperthyroidism and ophthalmopathy. The study enrolled patients aged 18 to 65 with newly diagnosed hyperthyroidism of under 2 months' duration. Ahead of any ophthalmopathy symptoms, the blood sample was obtained at the first diagnosis of hyperthyroidism. Note on this clonotype: Its antigen is currently unknown.

Points from the study as a whole: Researchers report that a 13 V-J model separated ophthalmopathy from stable hyperthyroidism.

RNA transcripts served as the template for amplifying TCR beta CDR3 regions. The HTBI primer set served for first-round RT-PCR of the TCR CDR3. TCRdb itself ran the multiplex PCR reads through MiXCR, one entry per CDR3 protein. The repertoire has about 290,000 distinct CDR3 sequences, more than 10% of them found once; the top ten carry 6% to 8%. V dropped 4 bases and J dropped 7 bases, with 11 bases sitting between them. Germline lookup yields CDR1 SEHNR and CDR2 FQNEAQ (reference sequence). This CDR3 is built from 13 residues. What was sequenced was blood. The chain is built from TRBV7-9 and TRBJ2-1; the D is unclear. This TCR came from a woman aged 30 to 39 with Graves' hyperthyroidism that later progressed to Graves' ophthalmopathy. The CDR3 coding sequence is TGTGCCAGCAGCTCCGGTCTGGTGAATGAGCAGTTCTTC. Protein: CASSSGLVNEQFF.